The entry below gives a single T cell receptor beta chain sequence along with its context. A few counts support this clone. Its antigen specificity is not known. Within one base of it there is no much larger clone, and no base qualities were kept. Whole blood was collected in K2EDTA tubes by collaborating institutions according to the institutions' own protocols. For TCRbeta analysis, collaborators shipped samples as frozen whole blood, isolated PBMCs, or DNA extracted from either of those sample types. This sample was included in a study of blood T cell repertoires in COVID-19 (dated by TCRdb to the early 2020s). For the wider study: Collaborator samples came from the United States, Italy and Spain and covered acute and convalescent phases of COVID-19. The sample metadata nearly always contained a de-identified subject ID, COVID-19 status, age in years and sex. The samples were drawn from the first 160 participants of the ongoing ImmuneRACE study and from 1,254 subjects provided by 6 global collaborators. The dataset comprised deeply sampled blood TCRbeta repertoires from subjects exposed to, actively infected with, or recovered from COVID-19. The prospective study material was composed of cDNA or gDNA derived from T cells, B-cell-depleted T cells, or PBMCs. Where available, HLA class I and class II types were obtained from metadata supplied by the sample provider rather than from assay-based typing. The repertoires were released in a freely available public database meant as a resource for research on the immune response to SARS-CoV-2. Overall study outcomes, separate from this receptor: The quantity of clinical and demographic metadata differed by source and by participant and was supplied without curation.

CDR1 and CDR2, looked up from the germline V gene (reference sequence), are LNHDA and SQIVND. The CDR3, cysteine through phenylalanine, is 12 amino acids long. Solely the CDR3 DNA is kept, with 36 bases framed from the first base. V drops 4 bases and J drops 4 bases, leaving 7 bases in between. TCRbeta CDR3 regions were amplified from genomic DNA by means of the immunoSEQ Assay, a bias-controlled multiplex PCR. In the authors' own workflow: The number of nucleated cells in each sample was estimated from the amplification of reference gene primers within the assay. To quantify the absolute abundance of each unique TCRbeta CDR3 rearrangement, sequence reads were collapsed and filtered. For each sample, productive Simpson clonality was calculated by taking the square root of Simpson's diversity index across productive rearrangements. The clones in this table, taken by TCRdb from immuneACCESS, are in-frame only. Not every clone is retained; where verified, under half of the shortfall comes from an unresolved V gene, and the cause of the rest is unknown. That table supplies the V and J calls and clone size; D and trimming were determined from the DNA. In this sample the table shows roughly 50,000 clones, under 90% of which occur a single time. The leading ten clones occupy 5.9% of the sample.

This receptor chain uses TRBV19 and TRBJ1-2; TRBD1 is possibly the D segment (5 matching bases). Sequencing was performed on peripheral blood. The sequence was obtained from a woman aged 55-70 years with acute or convalescent COVID-19. DNA sequence: TGTGCCAGTAGTAAGGACATCTATGGCTACACCTTC. This codes for CASSKDIYGYTF.